This TCR beta chain emerged from a study of T-cell reconstitution after alpha-beta-depleted transplantation in children. Unique molecular identifiers tagged the TCRbeta library. TCRdb re-called the PCR reads through MiXCR, storing one row per CDR3 protein. The sample consists of approximately 420,000 distinct CDR3 sequences, under 13% of them appearing once. V was trimmed by 4 bases and J by 15 bases, leaving 19 bases between them. Per germline, CDR1 MNHEY and CDR2 SMNVEV (reference sequence). This CDR3 has 14 residues. The sample consisted of PBMCs from the stem cell graft donor, taken from the stem cell graft. The TCR sequence derives from a human donor who donated a stem cell graft to a child with acute myeloid leukemia. The chain couples TRBV27 to TRBJ1-6, with D unresolved. This CDR3 reads CASSSPKFKKHLHF. CDR3 in DNA: TGTGCCAGCAGTTCGCCTAAATTCAAAAAGCACCTCCACTTT.